One and the same sample provided the 26 T cell receptor beta chains below, sequenced in a study of OX40 agonist ivuxolimab in advanced cancers. Here immunoSEQ multiplex PCR was the method, and the copy in TCRdb shows in-frame clones only, minus some. Here the sample spans 45,000 to 60,000 clones, roughly 80% being singletons. The material was CD4+ or CD8+ T cells sorted from blood, obtained in a trial of the OX40 agonist ivuxolimab. All receptors come from an adult with an advanced solid tumor such as melanoma, head and neck, liver or kidney cancer.

The chain combines TRBV6-6 with TRBJ1-3; D remains ambiguous. Germline values: CDR1 MNHNY, CDR2 SVGAGI (reference sequence). Trimming removed 8 bases from V and 0 bases from J, with 14 bases in between. The CDR3 is 15 amino acids. The DNA of the CDR3 is TGTGCCAGCGCCGAACGGGGATTCTCTGGAAACACCATATATTTT. It is translated as CASAERGFSGNTIYF.

In its sample, this clone was seen a few times. The chain uses TRBV23-1 and TRBJ2-1; 7 positions agree with TRBD1. TRBV23-1 is given ORF status, its function remaining uncertain. V lost 4 bases and J lost 8; bases outside the gene matches: 20. The CDR3 is made up of 18 amino acids. The CDR3 region is CASSPRSLTGDRTDEQFF. The CDR3 nucleotides read TGCGCCAGCAGTCCCCGGTCCCTTACAGGGGACCGAACAGATGAGCAGTTCTTC.

The chain has TRBV7-3 and TRBJ2-7; TRBD2 matches at 13 bases. Germline CDR1 SGHTA, CDR2 FQGTGA. V gave up 5 bases and J gave up 2 bases; unmatched junction bases: 6. CDR3 size: 16 residues. CDR3 residues: CASSLLTSGRAYEQYF. The CDR3 bases are TGTGCCAGCAGCCTACTAACTAGCGGGAGGGCCTACGAGCAGTACTTC.

The chain has TRBV27 and TRBJ1-2, with a weak D call TRBD1 (6 bases). The CDR3 contains 15 residues. The V gene's germline CDR1 is MNHEY and CDR2 SMNVEV (reference sequence). The V end lost 7 bases, the J end lost 7 bases, and 22 bases lay between the germline ends. The DNA for the CDR3 is TGTGCCAGCACCTCGGGGACCCAGGGGATCGGTGGCTACACCTTC. Amino acid sequence: CASTSGTQGIGGYTF.

The V gene is TRBV28, the J gene TRBJ1-1; no clear D. V lost 2 bases and J 4 bases, leaving 20 bases between the germline ends. Germline lookup yields CDR1 MDHEN and CDR2 SYDVKM. The CDR3 totals 17 residues. CDR3 sequence (DNA): TGTGCCAGCAGTTTAGTTGGGAGGAATGTGGGGTCCACTGAAGCTTTCTTT. The encoded protein is CASSLVGRNVGSTEAFF.

The chain couples TRBV6-6 to TRBJ2-1, with TRBD1 identical over 7 bases. This CDR3 has 12 amino acids. Germline values: CDR1 MNHNY, CDR2 SVGAGI (reference sequence). Trimming at V came to 6 bases and at J to 4 bases, leaving 0 bases not matched to a gene. The CDR3 DNA is TGTGCCAGCAGGGACAGGTACAATGAGCAGTTCTTC. Translating gives CASRDRYNEQFF.

The V and J genes are TRBV28 and TRBJ2-7; a weak D match, TRBD2 (5 bases). V was pared by 3 bases and J by 2 bases, with 14 bases between. This CDR3 spans 15 amino acids. Germline CDR1 is MDHEN and CDR2 is SYDVKM. CDR3 amino acids: CASSLPSLGTYEQYF. The CDR3 DNA follows: TGTGCCAGCAGTTTGCCCTCACTAGGCACCTACGAGCAGTACTTC. The entire variable domain, with the rest obtained from reference TRBV28 and TRBJ2-7, is as follows: DVKVTQSSRYLVKRTGEKVFLECVQDMDHENMFWYRQDPGLGLRLIYFSYDVKMKEKGDIPEGYSVSREKKERFSLILESASTNQTSMYLCASSLPSLGTYEQYFGPGTRLTVT.

In its sample, this clone was seen once. V and J are TRBV11-1 and TRBJ2-1; 8 bases agree with TRBD2. CDR1 is SGHAT and CDR2 is FQDESV in the germline V gene (reference sequence). The CDR3 totals 16 residues. V was pared by 0 bases and J by 3 bases, with 4 bases of the junction left unmatched. CDR3 protein: CASSLASGNRYNEQFF. CDR3 bases: TGTGCCAGCAGCTTAGCTAGCGGGAATCGCTACAATGAGCAGTTCTTC.

This rearrangement joins TRBV6-6 to TRBJ1-1; a weak D match, TRBD1 (6 bases). This CDR3 region has 13 residues. Looked up from germline, CDR1 is MNHNY and CDR2 is SVGAGI (reference sequence). The germline V and J ends were trimmed by 6 bases and 1 base, with 9 bases remaining between them. This chain's CDR3 is CASSLQGNTEAFF. The DNA for the CDR3 is TGTGCCAGCAGCCTACAGGGGAACACTGAAGCTTTCTTT.

V gene TRBV5-8 combines with J gene TRBJ2-1; D might be TRBD2 (7 bases). The ends were cut back, 2 bases at V and 1 base at J, with 13 bases in the middle. Looked up from germline, CDR1 is SGHTS and CDR2 is YDEGEE. The length of the CDR3 is 16 residues. The CDR3 is CASSLFAGASYNEQFF. The CDR3 DNA reads as TGTGCCAGCAGCTTATTTGCGGGGGCTTCCTACAATGAGCAGTTCTTC.

The V call is TRBV11-3, the J call TRBJ1-5; TRBD1 aligns across 10 bases. This CDR3 contains 15 residues. V shed 4 bases and J 3 bases; nucleotides not matched to a gene: 3. Germline lookup yields CDR1 SGHNT and CDR2 YENEEA. The CDR3 sequence is CASSWDRGDNQPQHF. The CDR3 nucleotides are TGTGCCAGCAGCTGGGACAGGGGAGACAATCAGCCCCAGCATTTT.

The chain combines TRBV27 with TRBJ2-1; D is perhaps TRBD2 (6 bases). CDR1 MNHEY and CDR2 SMNVEV come from the germline V gene (reference sequence). V was cut by 1 base and J by 9 bases, with 19 bases left in between. This CDR3 spans 16 amino acids. The CDR3 reads CASSLWVTTGTSEQFF. The CDR3 DNA reads TGTGCCAGCAGTTTATGGGTCACAACCGGGACTTCTGAGCAGTTCTTC.

This sequence joins TRBV19 and TRBJ2-1, with D hard to call. Germline V gives CDR1 LNHDA, CDR2 SQIVND (reference sequence). This CDR3 spans 16 amino acids. V was shortened by 3 bases and J by 10 bases, with 22 bases between the two germline ends. The CDR3 here is CASSILGQVRNNEQFF. Written as DNA, the CDR3 is TGTGCCAGTAGTATCTTAGGGCAGGTGAGAAATAACGAGCAGTTCTTC.

V is TRBV18 and J is TRBJ1-1; the D is unclear. V was trimmed by 0 bases and J by 2 bases, leaving 4 bases between them. Germline V CDR1 and CDR2: KGHSH, LQKENI. There are 13 residues in the CDR3. The DNA of the CDR3 is TGTGCCAGCTCACCACCGGGAAACACTGAAGCTTTCTTT. The encoded protein is CASSPPGNTEAFF. Based on the CDR3 plus reference TRBV18 and TRBJ1-1, the full variable domain is NAGVMQNPRHLVRRRGQEARLRCSPMKGHSHVYWYRQLPEEGLKFMVYLQKENIIDESGMPKERFSAEFPKEGPSILRIQQVVRGDSAAYFCASSPPGNTEAFFGQGTRLTVV.

The chain couples TRBV2 to TRBJ2-1, with D possibly being TRBD2 (6 bases). This CDR3 has 13 residues. Germline CDR1 and CDR2: SNHLY and FYNNEI. CDR3 loop: CAQRREAYNEQFF. For the CDR3, the DNA is TGTGCGCAGCGGAGGGAGGCCTACAATGAGCAGTTCTTC.

The sample holds one count of this clone. The chain combines TRBV6-1 with TRBJ2-1; 7 positions match TRBD2. V lost 0 bases, J lost 0 bases, and 5 bases stayed unmatched. CDR3 length equals 17 residues. Germline lookup yields CDR1 MNHNS and CDR2 SASEGT. The CDR3, as DNA: TGTGCCAGCAGTGAAGCGAGCGGGGTGGGCTCCTACAATGAGCAGTTCTTC. Translated, it gives CASSEASGVGSYNEQFF.

The chain joins TRBV5-5 to TRBJ2-2, with 7 bases aligning to TRBD1. CDR3 size: 16 residues. V shed 4 bases, J shed 0 bases, and the junction held 6 bases outside the gene matches. CDR1 is SGHKS, CDR2 YYEKEE, per germline (reference sequence). The CDR3 protein is CASSRLTGTNTGELFF. CDR3 coding DNA: TGTGCCAGCAGCAGATTGACAGGGACGAACACCGGGGAGCTGTTTTTT. The whole variable domain, remainder taken from reference TRBV5-5 and TRBJ2-2, is DAGVTQSPTHLIKTRGQQVTLRCSPISGHKSVSWYQQVLGQGPQFIFQYYEKEERGRGNFPDRFSARQFPNYSSELNVNALLLGDSALYLCASSRLTGTNTGELFFGEGSRLTVL.

Remarks on this clone: Other DNA sequences in this sample translate to the same CDR3. The gene calls are TRBV6-1 and TRBJ1-2; weak D call: TRBD1 (6 bases). Between the trimmed V and J ends, which lost 0 bases and 8 bases, there was a span of 10 bases. The CDR3 totals 13 residues. The germline V gene encodes CDR1 MNHNS and CDR2 SASEGT. CDR3 residues: CASSEAGGRGYTF. CDR3 sequence (DNA): TGTGCCAGCAGTGAAGCAGGGGGTCGGGGCTACACCTTC.

With respect to this clone: Other nucleotide sequences from this sample produce the same CDR3. This sequence joins TRBV28 and TRBJ2-5; D unresolved. Germline CDR1 reads MDHEN; CDR2 reads SYDVKM. This CDR3 region has 14 residues. With 3 bases removed from V and 5 bases from J, the gap between germline ends came to 13 bases. The DNA of the CDR3 is TGTGCCAGCAGTTTCGCGTCGAGGCCGGAGACCCAGTACTTC. It is translated as CASSFASRPETQYF.

This clone is classed as medium-sized (0.01 to 0.1%). V usage is TRBV5-4 and J usage is TRBJ1-2; the match to TRBD1 covers 8 bases. The CDR3 consists of 14 residues. J gave up 7 bases and V 0 bases, and 5 bases lay outside the gene matches. Germline V gene lookup returns CDR1 SGHNT and CDR2 YYREEE (reference sequence). CDR3: CASSLGQGAFGYTF. For the CDR3, the DNA is TGTGCCAGCAGCTTGGGGCAGGGGGCTTTTGGCTACACCTTC.

The CDR3 region has the DNA TGTGCCAGCAGTTCTGACAGGCTTAGCACAGATACGCAGTATTTT. Protein product: CASSSDRLSTDTQYF. The chain employs TRBV27 and TRBJ2-3, with D tentatively TRBD1 (6 bases). The germline V gene has CDR1 MNHEY and CDR2 SMNVEV (reference sequence). The V end was cut by 4 bases, the J end by 0 bases, with 11 bases between. The CDR3 has 15 amino acids.

Points on this clone: The sample contains more than one DNA sequence encoding this CDR3. V and J are TRBV7-8 and TRBJ2-2; no clear D. Germline CDR1 SGHVS, CDR2 FQNEAQ. This CDR3 contains 14 residues. V was pared by 1 base and J by 4 bases, with 7 bases between. CDR3 in DNA: TGTGCCAGCAGCTTAGAAGGGTTCACCGGGGAGCTGTTTTTT. It encodes CASSLEGFTGELFF. Complete variable domain (other parts from reference TRBV7-8 and TRBJ2-2): GAGVSQSPRYKVAKRGQDVALRCDPISGHVSLFWYQQALGQGPEFLTYFQNEAQLDKSGLPSDRFFAERPEGSVSTLKIQRTQQEDSAVYLCASSLEGFTGELFFGEGSRLTVL.

This clone was detected once. The chain couples TRBV27 to TRBJ2-7; 12 positions agree with TRBD2. This CDR3 contains 15 residues. Germline trimming cut 5 bases from V and 4 bases from J; bases unmatched to any gene: 6. Looked up from germline, CDR1 is MNHEY and CDR2 is SMNVEV (reference sequence). The CDR3 nucleotides read TGTGCCAGCAGTGTGACTAGCGGGAGTGGATACGAGCAGTACTTC. Amino acids: CASSVTSGSGYEQYF.

This chain links TRBV2 with TRBJ2-2; D unresolved. Germline values: CDR1 SNHLY, CDR2 FYNNEI. Trimming pared 1 base from V and 8 bases from J, leaving 8 bases between. The CDR3 runs 13 residues. The CDR3 nucleotides are TGTGCCAGCAGTGAAGGAACTACTGGGGAGCTGTTTTTT. This sequence encodes CASSEGTTGELFF.

The chain uses TRBV5-1 and TRBJ2-5; no definite D call. This CDR3 region has 15 residues. Trimming stripped 0 bases from V and 5 bases from J, with 14 bases between. The germline CDR1 and CDR2 sequences are SGHRS and YFSETQ. The CDR3 loop reads CASSLDAGHGETQYF. CDR3 DNA sequence: TGCGCCAGCAGCTTGGACGCCGGGCATGGGGAGACCCAGTACTTC.

This clone was detected once. The J gene is TRBJ2-1, the V gene TRBV5-4, with 8 bases that match TRBD2. CDR3 length: 16 amino acids. J lost 4 bases, V lost 0 bases, and 6 bases had no gene match. Germline V gene sequence: CDR1 SGHNT, CDR2 YYREEE (reference sequence). The CDR3 sequence: CASSLGPGGSYNEQFF. The CDR3 coding sequence is TGTGCCAGCAGCTTGGGTCCGGGAGGGTCGTACAATGAGCAGTTCTTC.